This is a list of T cell receptor beta chains from one sample in a study of T cells in localized non-small cell lung cancer. Sequenced by immunoSEQ multiplex PCR; TCRdb stores in-frame clones only, minus some. The sample lists 45,000 to 60,000 clones, roughly 89% seen once, with 4.5% to 5.5% in the top ten. Material: peripheral blood, obtained before any cancer treatment. The receptors originated from a woman aged 35 to 70 with stage I lung adenocarcinoma. CDR3s include the opening cysteine and the closing phenylalanine or tryptophan. Fields, in order: clone size, V gene, CDR3 protein. The listing skips clone size in some rows; elsewhere it reads once, few, many or a size class.

clone size: NA; V gene: TRBV6-6; CDR3 protein: CASSYSGHGNEQYF
clone size: once; V gene: TRBV6-5; CDR3 protein: CASSSTTGANSPLHF
clone size: NA; V gene: TRBV7-2; CDR3 protein: CASSLTIAGGRLNEQFF
clone size: NA; V gene: TRBV11-2; CDR3 protein: CASSYYAGGQETQYF
clone size: NA; V gene: TRBV6-5; CDR3 protein: CASSYTNQPQHF
clone size: NA; V gene: TRBV30; CDR3 protein: CAWSVSALHRELFF
clone size: NA; V gene: TRBV30; CDR3 protein: CAWRWAPNTGELFF
clone size: NA; V gene: TRBV27; CDR3 protein: CASSSDRDTDTQYF
clone size: NA; V gene: TRBV29-1; CDR3 protein: CSAGTGTYEQYF
clone size: NA; V gene: TRBV9; CDR3 protein: CASSLGQFSGNTIYF
clone size: NA; V gene: TRBV9; CDR3 protein: CASNKGAEQETQYF
clone size: NA; V gene: TRBV9; CDR3 protein: CASSPAGGSEKLFF